This section outlines one T cell receptor beta chain sequence together with its context. The antigen is undetermined. CDR3 length equals 14 residues. V lost 7 bases to trimming and J lost 9 bases; unmatched junction nucleotides: 7. This record comes from a study of T cell repertoires in cytomegalovirus infection. Study-wide background: Public TCR beta signatures indicated both CMV infection and matching HLA type.

One entry per CDR3 protein, called by TCRdb with MiXCR from the reads. The sample yields roughly 100,000 distinct CDR3 sequences, roughly 39% seen once. The study, taken as a whole, reports: Adding up the frequency of public TCR beta families identified people who carried CMV plus the relevant HLA. HLA-C-restricted CMV clonotypes gave the most frequent clonotype in two of eight donors.

V usage is TRBV12-3 or TRBV12-4 and J usage is TRBJ2-1; 12 bases line up with TRBD2. This TCR came from a human donor in good health (CMV status not recorded). Some clones in this sample may be carry-over from other donors' samples. Sequencing used CD8+ T cells from cultured PBMCs, obtained from culture after CMV antigen stimulation. As DNA, the CDR3 is TGTGCCAGCAATCTAGCGGGGGGGCCAAGTGAGCAGTTCTTC. Translating gives CASNLAGGPSEQFF.